This TCR beta chain was captured by sequencing in a study of blood T cell repertoires in COVID-19. Looking at the study overall: T cells, B-cell-depleted T cells, or PBMCs provided the cDNA or gDNA that served as material.

Method: immunoSEQ multiplex PCR; TCRdb's copy keeps in-frame clones and lacks some. Of about 310,000 clones listed, around 89% are singletons. Symptom resolution, clearance, or two negative PCRs marked donors in Cohort 3 as recovered. The CDR3 spans 13 residues. Germline V gene sequence: CDR1 KGHSH, CDR2 LQKENI. The V end lost 3 bases, the J end lost 6 bases, and 12 bases lay between the germline ends. The sequence derives from a woman in her thirties or forties who had recovered from COVID-19. The genes are TRBV18 and TRBJ2-7, with D possibly being TRBD1 (5 bases). The sequenced sample consisted of PBMCs or T cells enriched from blood (not recorded which). The CDR3 is CASSPVSQGEQYF. The CDR3 bases are TGTGCCAGCTCACCGGTATCCCAGGGCGAGCAGTACTTC.